This is a list of T cell receptor beta chains from one sample in a study of T cell changes during pregnancy in multiple sclerosis. Sequenced by immunoSEQ multiplex PCR; TCRdb stores in-frame clones only, minus some. The table records 43,000 or so clones, approximately 90% of them present only once. The sample taken for sequencing was PBMCs (not recorded whether the cells were cultured). These receptors were taken from a female donor with multiple sclerosis, enrolled in a pregnancy study. Each CDR3 is given with its conserved first and last residue. The D gene is left open where the match is weak. For some rows the clone size is stated as once, few or many, or as a class when expanded; others skip it.

j_call,clone_size,v_call,d_call,cdr3_aa,cdr3_nt
TRBJ2-5,NA,TRBV27,NA,CASSPRVLQGETQYF,TGTGCCAGCAGTCCCCGGGTCCTTCAGGGGGAGACCCAGTACTTC
TRBJ2-7,NA,TRBV6-6,NA,CASSIDRAYEQYF,TGTGCCAGCAGTATTGACAGAGCTTACGAGCAGTACTTC
TRBJ2-5,NA,TRBV7-7,NA,CASSTGPQETQYF,TGTGCCAGCAGCACGGGACCTCAAGAGACCCAGTACTTC
TRBJ2-1,NA,TRBV28,NA,CASSTGFRNEQFF,TGTGCCAGCAGTACAGGGTTTCGCAATGAGCAGTTCTTC
TRBJ1-2,NA,TRBV10-3,NA,CAISAGPRGYTF,TGTGCCATCAGTGCTGGACCTAGGGGCTACACCTTC
TRBJ2-3,NA,TRBV19,NA,CASSIGTISTDTQYF,TGTGCCAGTAGTATTGGAACTATTAGCACAGATACGCAGTATTTT
TRBJ2-2,NA,TRBV5-5,NA,CASSAGAGTTTGELFF,TGTGCCAGCAGCGCGGGTGCCGGGACCACCACCGGGGAGCTGTTTTTT
TRBJ2-2,NA,TRBV7-2,NA,CASSLEGNTGELFF,TGTGCCAGCAGCTTAGAGGGTAACACCGGGGAGCTGTTTTTT
TRBJ1-1,few,TRBV5-1,NA,CASSPQGRTVNTEAFF,TGCGCCAGCAGCCCACAGGGCCGGACGGTGAACACTGAAGCTTTCTTT
TRBJ1-5,NA,TRBV5-6,NA,CASSLGGPNQPQHF,TGTGCCAGCAGCTTGGGGGGCCCGAATCAGCCCCAGCATTTT
TRBJ1-5,NA,TRBV28,NA,CASSQPGAGNQPQHF,TGTGCCAGCAGCCAGCCGGGGGCTGGGAATCAGCCCCAGCATTTT
TRBJ1-2,few,TRBV6-4,TRBD1,CASSGGGQGNYGYTF,TGTGCCAGCAGCGGAGGGGGACAGGGGAACTATGGCTACACCTTC
TRBJ2-7,NA,TRBV4-1,NA,CASSQGGTIYEQYF,TGCGCCAGCAGCCAAGGCGGGACAATCTACGAGCAGTACTTC
TRBJ2-2,NA,TRBV18,NA,CASSPDTMSNTGELFF,TGTGCCAGCTCACCTGATACTATGTCGAACACCGGGGAGCTGTTTTTT
TRBJ1-4,NA,TRBV30,NA,CAWSVMVAGNEKLFF,TGTGCCTGGAGTGTAATGGTCGCAGGAAATGAAAAACTGTTTTTT
TRBJ2-7,NA,TRBV7-9,NA,CASSFLGGPRGEQYF,TGTGCCAGCAGCTTCCTGGGGGGTCCCCGGGGGGAGCAGTACTTC
TRBJ2-7,NA,TRBV4-3,TRBD1,CASSQRDRDYEQYF,TGCGCCAGCAGCCAACGGGACAGAGACTACGAGCAGTACTTC
TRBJ1-5,NA,TRBV5-1,NA,CASSLDGGSNQPQHF,TGCGCCAGCAGCTTGGACGGGGGTAGCAATCAGCCCCAGCATTTT
TRBJ2-2,NA,TRBV6-4,NA,CASSAQGPTGELFF,TGTGCCAGCAGTGCACAGGGTCCCACCGGGGAGCTGTTTTTT
TRBJ1-4,once,TRBV11-2,TRBD1,CASSRGQGGGEGLFF,TGTGCCAGCAGCCGGGGACAGGGGGGCGGGGAGGGACTGTTTTTT
TRBJ2-1,once,TRBV4-1,TRBD2,CASSQDEVAGAYNEQFF,TGCGCCAGCAGCCAAGATGAGGTAGCGGGAGCCTACAATGAGCAGTTCTTC
TRBJ2-1,NA,TRBV7-8,TRBD1,CASRPTQGTHYNEQFF,TGTGCCAGCAGACCCACACAGGGGACCCATTACAATGAGCAGTTCTTC
TRBJ2-5,NA,TRBV2,NA,CASSETGWETQYF,TGTGCCAGCAGTGAAACAGGTTGGGAGACCCAGTACTTC
TRBJ2-4,NA,TRBV30,NA,CAWYGRGEAKNIQYF,TGTGCCTGGTACGGACGCGGGGAGGCCAAAAACATTCAGTACTTC
TRBJ1-5,NA,TRBV28,TRBD1,CASSLRQGGTTQHF,TGTGCCAGCAGTTTGAGACAGGGAGGTACGACCCAGCATTTT
TRBJ1-1,NA,TRBV29-1,NA,CSGRTETEAFF,TGCAGCGGGAGGACAGAAACTGAAGCTTTCTTT
TRBJ1-3,few,TRBV18,NA,CASSPGEGNTIYF,TGTGCCAGCTCACCAGGGGAGGGAAACACCATATATTTT
TRBJ2-3,NA,TRBV10-1,TRBD2,CASSGTITDTQYF,TGCGCCAGCAGCGGGACTATCACAGATACGCAGTATTTT
TRBJ2-5,NA,TRBV7-6,NA,CASSLDREETQYF,TGTGCCAGCAGCTTAGACAGGGAAGAGACCCAGTACTTC
TRBJ2-3,NA,TRBV4-3,NA,CASSQGYGRDTDTQYF,TGCGCCAGCAGCCAAGGCTATGGAAGAGACACAGATACGCAGTATTTT
TRBJ1-2,NA,TRBV4-2,TRBD1,CASSPQALLGQASGYNYGYTF,TGTGCCAGCAGCCCTCAAGCCCTACTCGGACAGGCGAGTGGATATAACTATGGCTACACCTTC